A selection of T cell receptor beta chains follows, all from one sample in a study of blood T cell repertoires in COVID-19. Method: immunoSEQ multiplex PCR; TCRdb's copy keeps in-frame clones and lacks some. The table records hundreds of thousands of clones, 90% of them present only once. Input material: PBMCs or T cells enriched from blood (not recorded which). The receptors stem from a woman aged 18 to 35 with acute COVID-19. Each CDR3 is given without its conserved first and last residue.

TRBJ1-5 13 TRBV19 ASSLGAYSNQPQH
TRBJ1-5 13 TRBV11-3 ASSPDRTSNQPQH
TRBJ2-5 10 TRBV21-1 ASTTPRETQY
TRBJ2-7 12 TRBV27 ASSLSETGYEQY
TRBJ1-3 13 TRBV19 ASSTQGYSGNTIY
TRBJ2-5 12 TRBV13 ASSSRTGVETQY
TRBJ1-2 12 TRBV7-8 ASSLVIRGSGYT
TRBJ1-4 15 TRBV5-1 ASSLAEGRGTNEKLF
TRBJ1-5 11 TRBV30 AWQGSSNQPQH
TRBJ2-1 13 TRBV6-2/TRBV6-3 ASSYSRDRLGEQF
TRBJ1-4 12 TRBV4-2 ASSPQGAGEKLF
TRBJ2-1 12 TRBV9 ASSEAGFVDEQF
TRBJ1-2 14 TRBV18 ASSPIPGQGVNGYT
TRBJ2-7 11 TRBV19 ASSPTSRAEQY
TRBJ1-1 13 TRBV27 ASSLKLAGNTEAF
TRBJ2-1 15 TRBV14 ASSQYLQLGVGNEQF
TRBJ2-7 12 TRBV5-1 ASSFSGRGYEQY
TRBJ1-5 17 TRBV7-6 ASSRYPTGTADSNQPQH
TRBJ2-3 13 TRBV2 ASSEGLARTDTQY
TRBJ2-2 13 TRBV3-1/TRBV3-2 ASSQRGRGTGELF
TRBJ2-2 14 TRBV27 ASSKLASGTTGELF
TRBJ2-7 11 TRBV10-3 AISIAGAYEQY
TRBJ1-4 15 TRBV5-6 ASSIRTGPGRGEKLF
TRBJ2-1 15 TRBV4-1 ASSQVVQGVGDNEQF
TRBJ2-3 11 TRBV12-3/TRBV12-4 ASSTGPFDTQY
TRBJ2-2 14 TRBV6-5 ASSSGTSSAVGELF
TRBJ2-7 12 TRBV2 ASRATSGTYEQY
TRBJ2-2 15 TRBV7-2 ASSLGSTGPDTGELF
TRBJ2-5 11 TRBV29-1 SANLADQETQY
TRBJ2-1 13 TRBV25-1 ASSELAGDANEQF
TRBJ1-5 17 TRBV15 ATSRARDRVGDSNQPQH
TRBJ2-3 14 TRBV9 ASSVQTTGGTDTQY
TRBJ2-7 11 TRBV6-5 ASRVTGGHEQY
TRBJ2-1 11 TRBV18 AGFGENYNEQF
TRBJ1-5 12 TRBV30 AYSGQISNQPQH
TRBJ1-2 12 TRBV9 ASSVNKGQGGYT
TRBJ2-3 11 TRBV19 ASQGAFTDTQY
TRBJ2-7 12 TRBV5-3 ARTPAGESYEQY
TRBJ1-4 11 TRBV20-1 SASRDRGVELF
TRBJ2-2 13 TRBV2 ASSPGTGSAGELF
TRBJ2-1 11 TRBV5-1 ASASTSFREQF
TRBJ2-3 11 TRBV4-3 ASSQDGPDTQY
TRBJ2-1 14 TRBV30 AWTLGMTHSYNEQF
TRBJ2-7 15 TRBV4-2 ASSQDEGGLVPYEQY
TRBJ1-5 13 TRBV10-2 ASSAGNRGNQPQH
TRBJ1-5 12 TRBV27 ASSFRGNNQPQH
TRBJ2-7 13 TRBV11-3 ASSRTGTSGDEQY
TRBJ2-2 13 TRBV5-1 ASRTNEENTGELF
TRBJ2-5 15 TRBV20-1 SASPAILAGGWETQY
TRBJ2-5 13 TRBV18 ASSPPGRPQETQY
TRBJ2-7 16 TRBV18 ASSPIGTSGSSSYEQY
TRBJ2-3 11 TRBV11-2 ASSLQGVDTQY
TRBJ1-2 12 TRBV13 ASSLSSRGAGYT
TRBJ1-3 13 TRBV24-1 ATSESGQFGNTIY